The sample holds many counts of the clone carrying this T cell receptor (beta chain). Its antigen is not identified. Axillary draining lymph nodes of breast cancer patients supplied the node samples. Using its own MiXCR run on the multiplex PCR reads, TCRdb lists one record per CDR3 protein. In the table there are about 130,000 distinct CDR3 sequences, 21% of which are singletons. These data are taken from a study of breast tumors, draining lymph nodes, adjacent tissues. The study, taken as a whole, reports: Data fit most tumor T cells coming from lymph node, expanding in tumor. Tumor TCR diversity was below lymph nodes but above nontumor tissue.

From germline, CDR1 is LNHDA and CDR2 SQIVND (reference sequence). Trimming removed 7 bases from V and 0 bases from J, with 16 bases in between. The CDR3 loop spans 15 amino acids. Material for sequencing was axillary lymph node tissue. The sequence came from a female donor with breast cancer. Some clones in this sample may be carry-over from other donors' samples. This rearrangement joins TRBV19 to TRBJ2-7; maybe TRBD2 (6 bases). CDR3 region: CASNGGTTDSYEQYF. CDR3 DNA: TGTGCCAGTAATGGGGGGACCACCGACTCCTACGAGCAGTACTTC. Looking up the rest from reference TRBV19 and TRBJ2-7 gives the full variable domain: DGGITQSPKYLFRKEGQNVTLSCEQNLNHDAMYWYRQDPGQGLRLIYYSQIVNDFQKGDIAEGYSVSREKKESFPLTVTSAQKNPTAFYLCASNGGTTDSYEQYFGPGTRLTVT.